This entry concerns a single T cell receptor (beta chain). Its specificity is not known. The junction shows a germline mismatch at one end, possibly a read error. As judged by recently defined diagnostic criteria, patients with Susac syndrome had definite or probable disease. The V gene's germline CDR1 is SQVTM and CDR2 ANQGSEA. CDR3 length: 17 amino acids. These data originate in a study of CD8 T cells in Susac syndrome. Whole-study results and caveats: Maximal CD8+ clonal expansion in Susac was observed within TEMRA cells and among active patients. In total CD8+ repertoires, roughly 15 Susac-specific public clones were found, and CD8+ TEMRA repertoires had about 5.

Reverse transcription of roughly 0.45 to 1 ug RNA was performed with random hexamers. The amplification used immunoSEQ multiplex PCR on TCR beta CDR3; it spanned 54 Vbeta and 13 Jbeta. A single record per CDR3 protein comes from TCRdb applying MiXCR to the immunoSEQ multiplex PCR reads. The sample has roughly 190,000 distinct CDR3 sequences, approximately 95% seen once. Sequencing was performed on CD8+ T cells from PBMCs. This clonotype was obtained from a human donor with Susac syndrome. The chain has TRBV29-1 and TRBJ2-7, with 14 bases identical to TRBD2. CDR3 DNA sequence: TGCAGCGTTGAAGATCCCTTTGTGACTAGCGGGAGGGCCCAACATCCCTTC. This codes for CSVEDPFVTSGRAQHPF.